This record concerns one T cell receptor beta chain sequence. This record comes from a study of blood T cell repertoires in COVID-19. Study context: Donors in the United States, Italy and Spain gave samples during acute or convalescent COVID-19. In each case, the material was cDNA or gDNA derived from T cells, B-cell-depleted T cells, or PBMCs.

Germline CDR1 PRHDT, CDR2 FYEKMQ (reference sequence). The CDR3 consists of 16 residues. Deletions cut 2 bases from V and 0 bases from J, with 11 bases between. Original handling: The authors estimated nucleated cell counts from reference gene primer amplification. The repertoire was sequenced with immunoSEQ multiplex PCR; TCRdb's copy has only in-frame clones and lacks some. That table furnishes V, J and clone size, whereas the DNA furnished D and trimming. Among roughly 50,000 clones, 70% to 90% were seen once, and the ten largest hold about 15%. Sequencing was performed on peripheral blood. The receptor was derived from a man aged 70-80 years with acute or convalescent COVID-19. The rearrangement joins TRBV13 to TRBJ2-1, with D tentatively TRBD2 (5 bases). The CDR3 spells CASSLFSASSYNEQFF. Here the CDR3 DNA reads TGTGCCAGCAGCTTATTTAGCGCTAGCTCCTACAATGAGCAGTTCTTC.